These T cell receptor beta chains were read from a single sample in a study of T cells after yellow fever vaccination. One entry per CDR3 protein results from TCRdb running MiXCR on the 5' RACE reads. Of some 350,000 distinct CDR3 sequences listed, approximately 4.2% are singletons. This sample comprised PBMCs, obtained 5 days after the yellow fever booster vaccination. These receptors were taken from a man aged 18 to 29 who received the YFV17D yellow fever vaccine. Each CDR3 is given with its conserved first and last residue. The order of the fields is D gene, V gene, J gene, clone size, CDR3 DNA, CDR3 protein. The D gene is left open where the match is weak. Some rows have no size entry. The others give once, few or many, or a class for an expanded clone.

>.|TRBV7-9|TRBJ2-1|few
TGTGCCAGCAGCTTAATGCGCCGGGTAGATGAGCAGTTCTTC
CASSLMRRVDEQFF
>.|TRBV6-2/TRBV6-3|TRBJ2-7|.
TGTGCCAGCAGCTCAGGGGCCACCCAGGGGCGCTACGAGCAGTACTTC
CASSSGATQGRYEQYF
>.|TRBV18|TRBJ2-5|many
TGTGCCAGCTCACCAGCGGTTTTGGAGACCCAGTACTTC
CASSPAVLETQYF
>.|TRBV25-1|TRBJ2-5|few
TGTGCCAGCAGTGAGGTCAACTTCGGAAAAGAGACCCAGTACTTC
CASSEVNFGKETQYF
>.|TRBV6-6|TRBJ2-6|few
TGTGCCAGCCGTAGGGAGGAGTTTGGGGCCAACGTCCTGACTTTC
CASRREEFGANVLTF
>TRBD1|TRBV5-1|TRBJ1-3|few
TGCGCCAGCAGCTCGGACATCGGGACAGTCTCTGGAAACACCATATATTTT
CASSSDIGTVSGNTIYF
>.|TRBV10-3|TRBJ2-1|.
TGTGCCATCAGGGAGGGGAGTTACAATGAGCAGTTCTTC
CAIREGSYNEQFF
>.|TRBV5-1|TRBJ1-1|many
TGCGCCAGCAGCCTCTCCGGACCTAACACTGAAGCTTTCTTT
CASSLSGPNTEAFF
>.|TRBV12-3/TRBV12-4|TRBJ1-1|.
TGTGCCAGCACCTTAACAGGGACATCTCGGGCTTTCTTT
CASTLTGTSRAFF
>.|TRBV7-2|TRBJ1-2|few
TGTGCCAGCAGCTTAGCGCTGGGTCTTAACTATGGCTACACCTTC
CASSLALGLNYGYTF
>TRBD1|TRBV7-2|TRBJ2-1|many
TGTGCCAGCAGCTTAGCCGGGACAGCCTACAATGAGCAGTTCTTC
CASSLAGTAYNEQFF
>TRBD1|TRBV27|TRBJ1-6|few
TGTGCCAGCAGTTTAACAGGGGAGGGTAATTCACCCCTCCACTTT
CASSLTGEGNSPLHF
>TRBD1|TRBV20-1|TRBJ1-1|many
TGCAGTGCCAGACAGGGGATGAACACTGAAGCTTTCTTT
CSARQGMNTEAFF
>TRBD1|TRBV4-2|TRBJ2-2|.
TGTGCCAGAAGCCAAGAACCCGCCGGGACAGGGATGGCCGGGGAGCTGTTTTTT
CARSQEPAGTGMAGELFF
>.|TRBV20-1|TRBJ1-2|.
TGCAGTGCAATAATGGGGGGCTACACCTTC
CSAIMGGYTF
>.|TRBV7-9|TRBJ2-4|.
TGTGCCAGCAGCTTAGAACCAGGGAAAAACATTCAGTACTTC
CASSLEPGKNIQYF
>TRBD2|TRBV11-2|TRBJ2-1|few
TGTGCCGTACTAGCGGGGGCTCGCAATGAGCAGTTCTTC
CAVLAGARNEQFF
>TRBD1|TRBV5-1|TRBJ2-6|many
TGCGCCAGCAGATCTTCCGGGACAGGGCCTTCTGGGGCCAACGTCCTGACTTTC
CASRSSGTGPSGANVLTF
>.|TRBV7-2|TRBJ2-1|few
TGTGCCAGCAGCTTAGAGGCGAACTTATACAATGAGCAGTTCTTC
CASSLEANLYNEQFF
>.|TRBV3-1|TRBJ1-3|few
TGTGCCAGCAGTCGACAGTCGACGAGAAACACCATATATTTT
CASSRQSTRNTIYF
>.|TRBV12-3/TRBV12-4|TRBJ1-5|.
TGTGCCAGCAGCTTATTAAAAAATGAGCCCCAGCATTTT
CASSLLKNEPQHF
>.|TRBV28|TRBJ1-5|few
TGTGCCAGCAGTTTGAGCGGGATTCAGCCCCAGCATTTT
CASSLSGIQPQHF
>TRBD2|TRBV12-3/TRBV12-4|TRBJ2-3|few
TGTGCCAGCAGTCCCCTAGCGGGCGGAATCACAGATACGCAGTATTTT
CASSPLAGGITDTQYF